Presented here are 21 T cell receptor beta chains from one specimen sequenced in a study of T cell responses to AZD1222 COVID-19 vaccine. The data were produced by immunoSEQ multiplex PCR, yet TCRdb's version contains in-frame clones alone and is incomplete. There are more than 110,000 clones in the sample, with approximately 2% held by the top ten. The specimen was peripheral blood. These receptors were obtained from an adult in good health.

The chain combines TRBV3-1 (or the pseudogene TRBV3-2) with TRBJ2-7, with 10 bases that match TRBD1. With V trimmed by 4 bases and J by 4 bases, 7 bases remained unmatched. CDR1 and CDR2 (germline): LGHDT, YNNKEL (reference sequence). The CDR3 runs to 15 residues. CDR3 sequence: CASSPQWTGGYEQYF. The CDR3 bases are TGTGCCAGCAGCCCGCAATGGACAGGGGGATACGAGCAGTACTTC.

The chain combines TRBV7-9 with TRBJ1-3; D perhaps matches TRBD1 (6 bases). The CDR3 is 16 residues long. V was trimmed by 1 base and J by 0 bases, leaving 10 bases between them. Germline V CDR1 and CDR2: SEHNR, FQNEAQ (reference sequence). CDR3 loop: CASSLGTDVSGNTIYF. DNA for the CDR3: TGTGCCAGCAGCTTAGGGACAGATGTCTCTGGAAACACCATATATTTT. Together with reference TRBV7-9 and TRBJ1-3, the CDR3 gives the full variable domain: DTGVSQNPRHKITKRGQNVTFRCDPISEHNRLYWYRQTLGQGPEFLTYFQNEAQLEKSRLLSDRFSAERPKGSFSTLEIQRTEQGDSAMYLCASSLGTDVSGNTIYFGEGSWLTVV.

The rearrangement uses TRBV3-1 (or the pseudogene TRBV3-2) and TRBJ1-1; D might be TRBD1 (6 bases). The V and J ends lost 5 bases and 4 bases respectively, with 14 bases between them. The CDR3 has 14 residues. Germline lookup yields CDR1 LGHDT and CDR2 YNNKEL (reference sequence). This CDR3 is CASSSGTRFTEAFF. The CDR3 DNA follows: TGTGCCAGCAGCTCCGGGACACGGTTCACTGAAGCTTTCTTT.

Comment on this clone: The sample holds other DNA sequences that translate to the same CDR3. V usage is TRBV18 and J usage is TRBJ2-5; D uncertain. Germline V gene lookup returns CDR1 KGHSH and CDR2 LQKENI. This CDR3 is 11 amino acids long. V was cut by 3 bases and J by 2 bases, with 1 base left in between. Here the CDR3 reads CASSPQETQYF. The CDR3 DNA reads as TGTGCCAGCTCACCTCAAGAGACCCAGTACTTC.

The chain is built from TRBV7-8 and TRBJ1-2; TRBD1 is a possible D gene (6 bases). Trimming removed 1 base from V and 5 bases from J, with 11 bases in between. The CDR3 contains 14 residues. Germline lookup yields CDR1 SGHVS and CDR2 FQNEAQ. CDR3 loop: CASSLGVRGYGYTF. The CDR3 nucleotides read TGTGCCAGCAGCTTAGGCGTCAGGGGTTATGGCTACACCTTC.

J is TRBJ1-1 and V is TRBV4-1; D ambiguous. V lost 0 bases and J 6 bases, leaving 17 bases between the germline ends. Germline CDR1 and CDR2: MGHRA and YSYEKL. The CDR3 has 16 amino acids. CDR3 residues: CASSQDPVGISPEAFF. The CDR3 DNA reads TGCGCCAGCAGCCAAGACCCGGTCGGGATCTCGCCTGAAGCTTTCTTT.

J is TRBJ2-7 and V is TRBV28, with D perhaps TRBD2 (6 bases). Deletions cut 4 bases from V and 6 bases from J, with 16 bases between. Germline V gives CDR1 MDHEN, CDR2 SYDVKM. CDR3 size: 14 residues. CDR3 residues: CASSSPTRVREQYF. The CDR3, as DNA: TGTGCCAGCAGTTCTCCGACTAGAGTACGCGAGCAGTACTTC. The variable domain in full, with the rest retrieved from reference TRBV28 and TRBJ2-7, is DVKVTQSSRYLVKRTGEKVFLECVQDMDHENMFWYRQDPGLGLRLIYFSYDVKMKEKGDIPEGYSVSREKKERFSLILESASTNQTSMYLCASSSPTRVREQYFGPGTRLTVT.

The CDR3 DNA reads TGTGCCTGGAGGGGGCCGTCCCCGGGGCAGCCCCAGCATTTT. Its protein is CAWRGPSPGQPQHF. V and J are TRBV30 and TRBJ1-5, with a weak D call TRBD1 (5 bases). The CDR3 is 14 residues long. Germline CDR1 is GTSNPN and CDR2 is SVGIG (reference sequence). Between the trimmed V and J ends, which lost 3 bases and 7 bases, there was a span of 16 bases.

The V call is TRBV7-2, the J call TRBJ2-3; D is unclear. Trimming removed 1 base at V and 1 base at J, with 6 bases between. CDR3 length: 14 amino acids. Germline V gene sequence: CDR1 SGHTA, CDR2 FQGNSA. The CDR3 nucleotides are TGTGCCAGCAGCTTAGATGCCGGCACAGATACGCAGTATTTT. This codes for CASSLDAGTDTQYF.

The chain joins TRBV6-2 or TRBV6-3 to TRBJ2-7, with a possible D match to TRBD1 (6 bases). The V and J ends lost 4 bases and 7 bases respectively, with 8 bases between them. Germline assignment: CDR1 MNHEY and CDR2 SVGEGT. CDR3 length equals 11 residues. The CDR3 DNA reads TGTGCCAGCAGTTCCCAGGGGGAGCAGTACTTC. Its translation: CASSSQGEQYF.

The rearrangement uses TRBV5-1 and TRBJ1-6; D is unclear. The germline gives CDR1 SGHRS, CDR2 YFSETQ. V gave up 0 bases and J gave up 5 bases, with 6 bases separating them. CDR3 size: 14 residues. CDR3: CASSLVRDNSPLHF. CDR3 sequence (DNA): TGCGCCAGCAGCTTGGTCAGAGATAATTCACCCCTCCACTTT.

The chain has TRBV30 and TRBJ1-1; no firm D call. In germline, CDR1 is GTSNPN, CDR2 SVGIG (reference sequence). This CDR3 contains 13 residues. The V end was cut by 0 bases, the J end by 1 base, with 6 bases between. The DNA of the CDR3 is TGTGCCTGGAGTGTGGGGTCGAACACTGAAGCTTTCTTT. Translating it yields CAWSVGSNTEAFF.

The rearrangement uses TRBV18 and TRBJ2-7; D is ambiguous. This CDR3 contains 13 residues. Germline CDR1 reads KGHSH; CDR2 reads LQKENI. Trimming stripped 3 bases from V and 4 bases from J, with 10 bases between. The DNA for the CDR3 is TGTGCCAGCTCACCGGGCCAAGATTACGAGCAGTACTTC. Protein product: CASSPGQDYEQYF.

The gene calls are TRBV19 and TRBJ2-2; D may be TRBD1 (6 bases). In germline, CDR1 is LNHDA, CDR2 SQIVND (reference sequence). This CDR3 is 14 amino acids long. Trimming removed 2 bases at V and 4 bases at J, with 8 bases between. CDR3 coding DNA: TGTGCCAGTAGTATAACAGGGCTCACCGGGGAGCTGTTTTTT. Translating gives CASSITGLTGELFF.

The chain links TRBV25-1 to TRBJ1-2, with D uncertain. The germline V and J ends were trimmed by 4 bases and 4 bases, with 4 bases remaining between them. Germline V lookup: CDR1 MGHDK, CDR2 SYGVNS. The CDR3 consists of 11 residues. The CDR3 loop reads CASSGSYGYTF. In nucleotides, the CDR3 is TGTGCCAGCAGTGGGAGCTATGGCTACACCTTC.

This chain connects TRBV10-3 to TRBJ1-6; 9 bases match TRBD1. Germline CDR1 and CDR2: ENHRY and SYGVKD. Trimming took 6 bases from V and 9 from J; bases not matched to a gene: 12. The CDR3 has 16 amino acids. CDR3 in DNA: TGTGCCATCAGGACGGCTGCCGGGACAGGGTTTTCACCCCTCCACTTT. Protein product: CAIRTAAGTGFSPLHF.

The chain uses TRBV19 and TRBJ1-4, with D perhaps TRBD1 (5 bases). CDR1 and CDR2 (germline): LNHDA, SQIVND (reference sequence). V lost 8 bases to trimming and J lost 0 bases, with 10 bases between them. The CDR3 covers 14 residues. CDR3 protein: CASQGQATNEKLFF. In DNA, the CDR3 is TGTGCCAGTCAGGGTCAGGCAACTAATGAAAAACTGTTTTTT.

V and J are TRBV6-5 and TRBJ1-2, with a possible D match to TRBD1 (5 bases). The V gene lost 7 bases and the J gene lost 7 bases, with 10 bases spanning the gap. This CDR3 is 11 amino acids long. Germline V CDR1 and CDR2: MNHEY, SVGAGI. The CDR3 nucleotides are TGTGCCAGCACCTCAGGGTTTGGCTACACCTTC. Translated: CASTSGFGYTF.

The rearrangement links TRBV27 to TRBJ2-1; TRBD1 might be the D (6 bases). The CDR3 spans 16 residues. V was trimmed by 0 bases and J by 6 bases, leaving 15 bases between them. Germline V gene data show CDR1 as MNHEY and CDR2 as SMNVEV (reference sequence). The CDR3 spells CASSLSWTVSANEQFF. CDR3 nucleotides: TGTGCCAGCAGTTTATCGTGGACAGTCTCGGCCAATGAGCAGTTCTTC.

The chain recombines TRBV6-2 or TRBV6-3 with TRBJ2-1; 11 positions agree with TRBD1. The V gene's germline CDR1 is MNHEY and CDR2 SVGEGT. Trimming at V came to 6 bases and at J to 8 bases, leaving 9 bases not matched to a gene. The CDR3 runs 15 residues. CDR3: CASSLPGQGGDEQFF. The CDR3 nucleotides are TGTGCCAGCAGCCTACCGGGACAGGGGGGCGATGAGCAGTTCTTC.

This chain's CDR3 is CASSVGGAGGELFF. The DNA for the CDR3 is TGTGCCAGCAGCGTAGGGGGGGCCGGCGGGGAGCTGTTTTTT. The J gene is TRBJ2-2, the V gene TRBV3-1 (or the pseudogene TRBV3-2); possible D gene TRBD2, 7 bases. The V and J ends lost 5 bases and 7 bases respectively, with 14 bases between them. The CDR3 is made up of 14 amino acids. Germline CDR1 and CDR2: LGHDT and YNNKEL (reference sequence).